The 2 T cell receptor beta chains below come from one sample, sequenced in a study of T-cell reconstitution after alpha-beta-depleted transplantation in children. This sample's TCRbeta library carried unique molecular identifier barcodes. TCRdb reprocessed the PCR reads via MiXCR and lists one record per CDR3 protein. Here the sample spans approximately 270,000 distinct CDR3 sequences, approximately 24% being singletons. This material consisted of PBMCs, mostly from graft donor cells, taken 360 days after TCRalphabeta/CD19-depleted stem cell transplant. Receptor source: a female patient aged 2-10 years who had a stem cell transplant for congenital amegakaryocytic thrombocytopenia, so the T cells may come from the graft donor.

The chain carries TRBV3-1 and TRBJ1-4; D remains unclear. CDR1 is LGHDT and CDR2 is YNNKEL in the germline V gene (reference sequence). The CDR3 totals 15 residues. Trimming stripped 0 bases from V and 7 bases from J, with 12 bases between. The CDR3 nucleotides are TGTGCCAGCAGCCAAGATACGAAGTTCTTTGAAAAACTGTTTTTT. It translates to CASSQDTKFFEKLFF.

The CDR3 loop reads CASSLCPGGLFRGDRSYNEQFF. CDR3 sequence (DNA): TGTGCCAGCAGTTTATGCCCAGGGGGCTTATTCCGCGGGGACCGCTCCTACAATGAGCAGTTCTTC. The rearrangement links TRBV28 to TRBJ2-1, with 8 bases aligning to TRBD1. The CDR3 totals 22 residues. V lost 0 bases and J lost 0; bases outside the gene matches: 19. The germline CDR1 and CDR2 sequences are MDHEN and SYDVKM.